The rows below give T cell receptor beta chains drawn from one sample of a study of cytomegalovirus exposure and HLA in healthy donors. Here immunoSEQ multiplex PCR was the method, and the copy in TCRdb shows in-frame clones only, minus some. The sample yields roughly 73,000 clones, about 81% seen once. The source material was PBMCs. The receptor source for this set is a woman aged 45-65 years in good health and CMV-seronegative. Each CDR3 is given with its conserved first and last residue. D genes are given only for firm matches. The size entry is marked missing in some rows and otherwise reads once, few, many or a size class.

d_gene	abundance	j_gene	v_gene	CDR3aa	CDR3nt
.	once	TRBJ1-5	TRBV7-9	CSSSLVPEGGPLINQPQHF	TGTTCCAGCAGCTTAGTGCCCGAGGGGGGGCCTCTCATCAATCAGCCCCAGCATTTT
.	.	TRBJ2-7	TRBV5-1	CASSLETNYEQYF	TGCGCCAGCAGCTTGGAAACTAACTACGAGCAGTACTTC
.	.	TRBJ2-1	TRBV4-1	CASSQTDRSSYNEQFF	TGCGCCAGCAGCCAAACGGACAGAAGCTCCTACAATGAGCAGTTCTTC
TRBD1	few	TRBJ2-7	TRBV27	CATWDRAYEQYF	TGTGCCACCTGGGACAGGGCCTACGAGCAGTACTTC
TRBD2	.	TRBJ2-1	TRBV13	CASSLGGGSYNEQFF	TGTGCCAGCAGCTTGGGGGGAGGGTCCTACAATGAGCAGTTCTTC
.	.	TRBJ2-5	TRBV25-1	CASVRDTEETQYF	TGTGCCAGCGTCCGGGACACCGAAGAGACCCAGTACTTC
.	once	TRBJ1-1	TRBV28	CASSTQWGQAFF	TGTGCCAGCAGTACTCAGTGGGGCCAAGCTTTCTTT
TRBD1	few	TRBJ2-5	TRBV7-9	CASSYIAGQGKETQYF	TGTGCCAGCAGCTACATTGCAGGACAGGGGAAAGAGACCCAGTACTTC
.	.	TRBJ1-2	TRBV27	CASTTFGGKDGYTF	TGTGCCAGCACCACCTTCGGGGGTAAGGATGGCTACACCTTC
TRBD1	.	TRBJ1-4	TRBV7-2	CASRIGTVDEKLFF	TGTGCCAGCAGGATCGGGACAGTCGATGAAAAACTGTTTTTT
.	once	TRBJ1-1	TRBV5-1	CASSLAGMNTEAFF	TGCGCCAGCAGCTTGGCGGGAATGAACACTGAAGCTTTCTTT
.	.	TRBJ1-2	TRBV10-2	CASSEQRTNYGYTF	TGCGCCAGCAGTGAGCAGCGAACAAACTATGGCTACACCTTC
.	.	TRBJ2-3	TRBV7-6	CASSLDFPSGGIVSDTQYF	TGTGCCAGCAGCTTAGATTTCCCCTCGGGCGGGATTGTGTCAGATACGCAGTATTTT
TRBD1	.	TRBJ1-2	TRBV18	CASSLKEGAYGYTF	TGTGCCAGCTCACTAAAAGAGGGGGCCTATGGCTACACCTTC
.	.	TRBJ2-1	TRBV27	CASSLAGFYNEQFF	TGTGCCAGCAGTTTAGCGGGATTCTACAATGAGCAGTTCTTC
.	.	TRBJ1-4	TRBV7-9	CASSPGPTGTKKLFF	TGTGCCAGCAGCCCAGGCCCCACCGGGACAAAAAAACTGTTTTTT
.	.	TRBJ1-4	TRBV10-3	CAIKAQVNEKLFF	TGTGCCATCAAGGCGCAGGTTAATGAAAAACTGTTTTTT
TRBD2	medium-sized	TRBJ2-3	TRBV6-4	CASSASGGTDTQYF	TGTGCCAGCAGTGCTAGCGGGGGCACAGATACGCAGTATTTT
TRBD1	.	TRBJ2-2	TRBV9	CASSVAGTVTGELFF	TGTGCCAGCAGCGTAGCCGGGACAGTCACCGGGGAGCTGTTTTTT
.	.	TRBJ2-7	TRBV6-5	CASSYGISYEQYF	TGTGCCAGCAGTTACGGCATCTCCTACGAGCAGTACTTC
.	.	TRBJ1-5	TRBV7-2	CASSLTGLQPQHF	TGTGCCAGCAGCTTAACAGGGCTTCAGCCCCAGCATTTT
TRBD2	.	TRBJ2-1	TRBV4-3	CASSQVLAGGPEQFF	TGCGCCAGCAGCCAGGTACTAGCGGGGGGGCCTGAGCAGTTCTTC
.	few	TRBJ2-2	TRBV19	CASRRYTGELFF	TGTGCCAGTAGACGGTACACCGGGGAGCTGTTTTTT
TRBD1	.	TRBJ1-4	TRBV16	CASSRQGLTNEKLFF	TGTGCCAGCAGCCGACAGGGTCTCACTAATGAAAAACTGTTTTTT
.	.	TRBJ1-1	TRBV6-5	CASTGGVNTEAFF	TGTGCCAGTACCGGGGGGGTTAACACTGAAGCTTTCTTT
TRBD1	.	TRBJ2-1	TRBV6-5	CASSYSGGGNEQFF	TGTGCCAGCAGTTACTCAGGGGGCGGCAATGAGCAGTTCTTC
.	.	TRBJ1-5	TRBV5-6	CASSLRGLSNQPQHF	TGTGCCAGCAGCTTGCGGGGTTTGAGCAATCAGCCCCAGCATTTT
TRBD1	.	TRBJ1-2	TRBV6-6	CASSSRTGTLGGYTF	TGTGCCAGCAGTTCCCGGACAGGTACCTTGGGTGGCTACACCTTC
.	.	TRBJ1-5	TRBV18	CASSPGDLSNQPQHF	TGTGCCAGCTCACCAGGAGACCTTAGCAATCAGCCCCAGCATTTT
.	few	TRBJ2-3	TRBV5-1	CASSSARRDTQYF	TGCGCCAGCAGCTCGGCACGGCGGGATACGCAGTATTTT
.	.	TRBJ1-2	TRBV30	CAWRDRGSYTF	TGTGCCTGGAGGGACCGGGGGAGCTACACCTTC
TRBD1	.	TRBJ2-3	TRBV5-4	CASSSGQGGIADTQYF	TGTGCCAGCAGCTCTGGACAGGGGGGGATCGCAGATACGCAGTATTTT
.	few	TRBJ1-2	TRBV7-9	CASSPDNYGYTF	TGTGCCAGCAGCCCAGATAACTATGGCTACACCTTC
TRBD2	few	TRBJ2-1	TRBV5-1	CASSLGLAGRNEQFF	TGCGCCAGCAGCTTGGGGCTAGCGGGAAGAAATGAGCAGTTCTTC
TRBD2	.	TRBJ2-1	TRBV2	CASSPGLAGSYNEQFF	TGTGCCAGCAGTCCGGGACTAGCGGGTTCCTACAATGAGCAGTTCTTC
TRBD1	.	TRBJ2-3	TRBV6-1	CASRLDRAYPDTQYF	TGTGCCAGCAGACTTGACAGGGCATATCCAGATACGCAGTATTTT
.	few	TRBJ1-2	TRBV21-1	CASSKVLPLDGYTF	TGTGCCAGCAGCAAAGTACTCCCCCTCGATGGCTACACCTTC
TRBD1	.	TRBJ2-3	TRBV2	CASSNRDRAQYF	TGTGCCAGCAGTAACCGGGACAGGGCGCAGTATTTT
.	.	TRBJ1-4	TRBV4-2	CASSQVRGEVEKLFF	TGTGCCAGCAGCCAAGTCCGGGGGGAGGTTGAAAAACTGTTTTTT
TRBD1	.	TRBJ1-1	TRBV30	CAWFAPRTGGTEAFF	TGTGCCTGGTTCGCCCCAAGAACAGGGGGCACTGAAGCTTTCTTT
TRBD2	.	TRBJ2-3	TRBV7-6	CASSLTRRVPGLAGVPDTQYF	TGTGCCAGCAGCTTGACCCGCAGGGTCCCGGGACTAGCGGGAGTACCGGATACGCAGTATTTT
.	.	TRBJ1-1	TRBV28	CASSRRLLMNTEAFF	TGTGCCAGCAGTCGTAGACTGCTCATGAACACTGAAGCTTTCTTT
TRBD2	.	TRBJ2-1	TRBV28	CASTLAGSSYNEQFF	TGTGCCAGCACTTTAGCGGGCAGCTCCTACAATGAGCAGTTCTTC
.	.	TRBJ2-5	TRBV7-6	CASSLAPGETQYF	TGTGCCAGCAGCTTAGCCCCGGGAGAGACCCAGTACTTC
TRBD1	.	TRBJ1-1	TRBV7-3	CASSRDSSGAEAFF	TGTGCCAGCAGTAGGGACAGCTCGGGCGCTGAAGCTTTCTTT
.	.	TRBJ1-2	TRBV5-6	CASSFPVGQNYGYTF	TGTGCCAGCAGCTTTCCAGTGGGGCAGAACTATGGCTACACCTTC
.	.	TRBJ1-2	TRBV25-1	CASSLGTTVYGYTF	TGTGCCAGCAGCCTCGGGACAACCGTTTATGGCTACACCTTC
TRBD2	.	TRBJ2-5	TRBV7-2	CASSSETSGETQYF	TGTGCCAGCAGCTCTGAGACTAGCGGGGAGACCCAGTACTTC
.	.	TRBJ1-1	TRBV7-9	CASSNRGMNTEAFF	TGTGCCAGCAGCAACCGGGGAATGAACACTGAAGCTTTCTTT
.	.	TRBJ2-1	TRBV7-3	CASSPAGGAAYNEQFF	TGTGCCAGCAGCCCCGCTGGCGGAGCGGCCTACAATGAGCAGTTCTTC
.	.	TRBJ2-2	TRBV7-3	CASSLGLGGTGELFF	TGTGCCAGCAGCTTGGGACTTGGAGGCACCGGGGAGCTGTTTTTT
TRBD2	.	TRBJ2-3	TRBV5-1	CASSLSGRTSTDTQYF	TGCGCCAGCAGCTTAAGCGGGAGGACTAGCACAGATACGCAGTATTTT
TRBD1	.	TRBJ2-7	TRBV27	CASSSTGVYEQYF	TGTGCCAGCAGTTCGACAGGGGTGTACGAGCAGTACTTC